A single sample is the source of the 23 T cell receptor beta chains below, sequenced in a study of early stage breast cancer tumors. The table came from immunoSEQ multiplex PCR; TCRdb's copy has only in-frame clones and leaves some out. The sample holds roughly 30,000 clones, over 70% seen once. Sequencing was performed on breast tumor tissue. All receptors derive from a person in their thirties with breast cancer.

This clone has only a few counts. The chain joins TRBV11-3 to TRBJ2-7; D not certain. V lost 0 bases and J 3 bases, leaving 6 bases between the germline ends. From germline, CDR1 is SGHNT and CDR2 YENEEA. The CDR3 is made up of 13 amino acids. The CDR3 is CASSLDNGYEQYF. CDR3 nucleotides: TGTGCCAGCAGCTTAGATAACGGCTACGAGCAGTACTTC.

CDR3 in amino acids: CASSGRGTDTQYF. The CDR3 DNA follows: TGCGCCAGCAGCGGGAGGGGTACAGATACGCAGTATTTT. The chain couples TRBV10-2 to TRBJ2-3, with 8 bases lining up with TRBD2. Germline assignment: CDR1 WSHSY and CDR2 SAAADI. V lost 6 bases, J lost 3 bases, and 2 bases stayed unmatched. This CDR3 is built from 13 residues.

This clone was counted a few times. This chain connects TRBV5-1 to TRBJ1-1, with 8 bases aligning to TRBD1. There are 14 residues in the CDR3. From germline, CDR1 is SGHRS and CDR2 YFSETQ. V was clipped by 6 bases and J by 4 bases; unmatched bases: 8. DNA for the CDR3: TGCGCCAGCACTACAGGGGGTTTCGTCACTGAAGCTTTCTTT. Residues: CASTTGGFVTEAFF.

The chain couples TRBV7-2 to TRBJ2-5, with unresolved D. Trimming removed 3 bases at V and 2 bases at J, with 10 bases between. Germline values: CDR1 SGHTA, CDR2 FQGNSA. The CDR3 length is 14 residues. CDR3 in amino acids: CASSLMAQQETQYF. The CDR3 coding sequence is TGTGCCAGCAGCTTGATGGCACAGCAAGAGACCCAGTACTTC.

This clone has just one count. This CDR3 is CASSSAPGLAVNEQFF. The CDR3 nucleotides read TGTGCCAGCAGCTCCGCCCCCGGACTAGCGGTCAATGAGCAGTTCTTC. This sequence joins TRBV11-2 and TRBJ2-1; TRBD2 aligns across 10 bases. Per germline, CDR1 SGHAT and CDR2 FQNNGV. The CDR3 consists of 16 residues. After removal of 4 bases from V and 6 bases from J, the junction contained 9 bases not matched to a gene.

V gene TRBV5-4 combines with J gene TRBJ2-2, with 7 bases lining up with TRBD2. The CDR3 covers 16 residues. V was clipped by 3 bases and J by 7 bases; unmatched bases: 12. CDR1 SGHNT and CDR2 YYREEE come from the germline V gene (reference sequence). In DNA, the CDR3 is TGTGCCAGCAGCTCCGCACTAGCGAGATCGGGCGGGGAGCTGTTTTTT. This sequence encodes CASSSALARSGGELFF.

The V and J genes are TRBV11-2 and TRBJ2-1, with D perhaps being TRBD1 or TRBD2 (5 bases each). Germline-derived CDR1 and CDR2 are SGHAT and FQNNGV. Trimming stripped 5 bases from V and 9 bases from J, with 23 bases between. CDR3 length: 16 residues. CDR3: CASSLGLGDPPREQFF. CDR3 nucleotides: TGTGCCAGCAGCCTCGGTCTGGGGGACCCGCCACGTGAGCAGTTCTTC.

The rearrangement links TRBV19 to TRBJ2-3; no clear D. The CDR3 runs to 14 residues. The germline V gene has CDR1 LNHDA and CDR2 SQIVND (reference sequence). Trimming left V 5 bases short and J 0 bases short, with 9 bases between. CDR3 loop: CASSRSTSTDTQYF. In DNA, the CDR3 is TGTGCCAGTAGTCGTAGTACTAGCACAGATACGCAGTATTTT.

The CDR3 DNA sequence: TGCAGTGCTGGGGAGTTCTACGAGCAGTACTTC. Its protein is CSAGEFYEQYF. The chain carries TRBV20-1 and TRBJ2-7, with D possibly being TRBD2 (5 bases). Per germline, CDR1 DFQATT and CDR2 SNEGSKA (reference sequence). The CDR3 is 11 amino acids. V was trimmed by 5 bases and J by 3 bases, leaving 8 bases between them.

The chain links TRBV28 to TRBJ1-1; TRBD1 matches 8 bases. The CDR3 totals 14 residues. Per the germline V gene, CDR1 is MDHEN and CDR2 is SYDVKM. The trim removed 5 bases at V and 5 bases at J, leaving 7 bases unmatched. CDR3 residues: CASSRGQVGTEAFF. The CDR3 nucleotides read TGTGCCAGCAGTAGGGGACAGGTGGGGACTGAAGCTTTCTTT.

This clone was seen only a few times. The gene calls are TRBV18 and TRBJ2-7; D not resolved. The CDR3 covers 15 residues. V was trimmed by 2 bases and J by 3 bases, leaving 14 bases between them. Germline-derived CDR1 and CDR2 are KGHSH and LQKENI. CDR3 region: CASSPAAGLDYEQYF. For the CDR3, the DNA is TGTGCCAGCTCACCAGCGGCAGGATTGGACTACGAGCAGTACTTC.

This chain links TRBV5-1 with TRBJ2-7; TRBD1 agrees at 9 bases. CDR1 is SGHRS and CDR2 is YFSETQ in the germline V gene. Losses at the gene ends were 4 bases for V and 2 bases for J; bases not matched to a gene: 7. The CDR3 covers 15 residues. CDR3 coding DNA: TGCGCCAGCAGCCTTTTGGGACAGGGAACCTACGAGCAGTACTTC. It codes for CASSLLGQGTYEQYF.

This chain links TRBV11-3 with TRBJ2-7, with 7 bases lining up with TRBD2. Germline trimming cut 5 bases from V and 0 bases from J; bases unmatched to any gene: 13. The CDR3 is 17 residues long. Germline CDR1 SGHNT, CDR2 YENEEA. The chain's CDR3 is CASSQTADGLVSYEQYF. The DNA of the CDR3 is TGTGCCAGCAGCCAAACCGCCGACGGACTAGTCTCCTACGAGCAGTACTTC.

V usage is TRBV13 and J usage is TRBJ1-2; D is perhaps TRBD1 (6 bases). Germline values: CDR1 PRHDT, CDR2 FYEKMQ (reference sequence). The CDR3 sequence is 13 residues long. Trimming took off 1 base at V and 8 bases at J, with 11 bases between the two ends. In DNA form, the CDR3 reads TGTGCCAGCAGCTTAGCCAGGGGTGCAGGCTACACCTTC. It encodes CASSLARGAGYTF.

V and J are TRBV14 and TRBJ2-5; D gene ambiguous. Germline lookup yields CDR1 SGHDN and CDR2 FVKESK. CDR3 size: 14 residues. V gave up 4 bases and J gave up 4 bases, with 13 bases separating them. The CDR3 region is CASSPRNSLETQYF. The CDR3 coding sequence is TGTGCCAGCAGCCCAAGGAATTCCTTAGAGACCCAGTACTTC.

This rearrangement joins TRBV6-5 to TRBJ1-3, with a tentative D call TRBD1 (5 bases). Germline CDR1 is MNHEY and CDR2 is SVGAGI. The CDR3 has 15 amino acids. Trimming left V 0 bases short and J 0 bases short, with 6 bases between. CDR3 sequence reads: CASSYSGGSGNTIYF. The CDR3 coding sequence is TGTGCCAGCAGTTACTCGGGGGGCTCTGGAAACACCATATATTTT.

J is TRBJ2-1 and V is TRBV7-9; D may be TRBD2 (5 bases). This CDR3 spans 14 amino acids. Per the germline V gene, CDR1 is SEHNR and CDR2 is FQNEAQ (reference sequence). The V end lost 3 bases, the J end lost 5 bases, and 11 bases lay between the germline ends. CDR3 bases: TGTGCCAGCAGCTTCGTCAGCGGCAACAATGAGCAGTTCTTC. It translates to CASSFVSGNNEQFF.

Of note for this clone: The germline gene is not matched at one end of the junction; a read error may be the cause. The CDR3: CASSLDLGTATNEQFF. As DNA, the CDR3 is TGTGCTAGCAGCTTAGACCTAGGGACAGCCACTAATGAGCAGTTCTTC. The V gene is TRBV7-7, the J gene TRBJ2-1, with 7 bases matching TRBD1. Germline loops: CDR1 SSHAT, CDR2 FNYEAQ (reference sequence). The CDR3 sequence is 16 residues long.

The V call is TRBV7-2, the J call TRBJ2-3; D tentatively fits TRBD1 or TRBD2 (6 bases each). Trimming took off 2 bases at V and 2 bases at J, with 11 bases between the two ends. This CDR3 contains 15 residues. Germline V gives CDR1 SGHTA, CDR2 FQGNSA. The chain's CDR3 is CASSLIRGDTDTQYF. CDR3 DNA: TGTGCCAGCAGCTTAATTAGGGGGGACACAGATACGCAGTATTTT. Combining the CDR3 with reference TRBV7-2 and TRBJ2-3 gives the whole variable domain GAGVSQSPSNKVTEKGKDVELRCDPISGHTALYWYRQSLGQGLEFLIYFQGNSAPDKSGLPSDRFSAERTGGSVSTLTIQRTQQEDSAVYLCASSLIRGDTDTQYFGPGTRLTVL.

J is TRBJ2-2 and V is TRBV6-5; 7 nucleotides align to TRBD2. The CDR3 is 16 amino acids. Germline V gene data show CDR1 as MNHEY and CDR2 as SVGAGI. The junction had 8 bases not matched to a gene; V was cut back by 0 bases and J by 7 bases. The CDR3 reads CASSYSPRLAGGELFF. CDR3 DNA sequence: TGTGCCAGCAGTTACTCCCCCCGACTAGCAGGCGGGGAGCTGTTTTTT.

This chain uses TRBV5-4 with TRBJ2-1, with 10 bases aligning to TRBD2. The J segment lost 3 bases and the V segment lost 4 bases, leaving 13 bases of the junction unmatched. The CDR3 spans 18 residues. The germline gives CDR1 SGHNT, CDR2 YYREEE (reference sequence). CDR3 residues: CASSQDPSGSAIYNEQFF. The CDR3 DNA follows: TGTGCCAGCAGCCAAGATCCTAGCGGGAGTGCTATCTACAATGAGCAGTTCTTC.

By frequency in the sample, this clone is medium-sized (0.01 to 0.1%). This rearrangement joins TRBV10-1 to TRBJ2-1; no clear D. The CDR3 sequence is 11 residues long. Germline V gives CDR1 WNHNN, CDR2 SYGVQD (reference sequence). Trimming cost V 4 bases and J 7 bases, with 5 bases left between them. In DNA, the CDR3 is TGCGCCAGCAGTGGTCTAAATGAGCAGTTCTTC. Its protein is CASSGLNEQFF.

The CDR3 DNA sequence: TGTGCCAGCACTAATAGGCTAGCGGGGCCCAATGAGCAGTTCTTC. Translating it yields CASTNRLAGPNEQFF. This chain links TRBV6-1 with TRBJ2-1; 9 bases map to TRBD2. V lost 7 bases and J lost 6; bases outside the gene matches: 10. The germline gives CDR1 MNHNS, CDR2 SASEGT. The CDR3 is 15 residues long.